This T cell receptor (beta chain) was sequenced for a study of shared T cell receptors in the human thymus. CDR1 is SGHRS, CDR2 YFSETQ, per germline. The V and J ends lost 0 bases and 9 bases respectively, with 16 bases between them. The CDR3 is 15 amino acids. TCRdb keeps only in-frame clones here, not all; method: immunoSEQ multiplex PCR. The sample comprises 720,000 or so clones, approximately 85% of which are singletons, and around 0.0094% rests with the top ten. These same records also appear under a second study, on human thymus T cells. That investigation notes: Donation was from healthy Finnish infants who were having corrective surgery that addressed congenital heart defects. Corrective heart surgery yielded the resections from which the thymus tissue came. Biased V and J segment usage appeared in thymus and peripheral blood. Reports from related research described highly overlapping thymic repertoires among unrelated individuals.

The sequencing input was thymocytes. The chain has TRBV5-1 and TRBJ1-5; D is unclear. The receptor was derived from a girl under two years old with a congenital heart defect. CDR3 residues: CASSLAGQSSSPQHF. The CDR3 DNA sequence: TGCGCCAGCAGCTTGGCTGGGCAGTCATCATCGCCCCAGCATTTT.